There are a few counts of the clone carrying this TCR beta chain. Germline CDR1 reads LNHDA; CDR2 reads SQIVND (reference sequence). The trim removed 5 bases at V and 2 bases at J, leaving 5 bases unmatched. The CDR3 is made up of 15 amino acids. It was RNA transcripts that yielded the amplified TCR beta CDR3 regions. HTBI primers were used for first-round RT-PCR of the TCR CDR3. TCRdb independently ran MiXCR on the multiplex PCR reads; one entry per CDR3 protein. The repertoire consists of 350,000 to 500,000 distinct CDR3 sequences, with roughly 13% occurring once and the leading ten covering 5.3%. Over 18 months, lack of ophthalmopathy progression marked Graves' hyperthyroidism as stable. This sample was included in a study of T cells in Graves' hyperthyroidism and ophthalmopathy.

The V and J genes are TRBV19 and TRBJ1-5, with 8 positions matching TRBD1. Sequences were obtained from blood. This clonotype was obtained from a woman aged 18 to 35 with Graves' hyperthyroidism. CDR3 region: CASSVGTGRNQPQHF. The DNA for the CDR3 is TGTGCCAGTAGTGTCGGGACAGGCCGCAATCAGCCCCAGCATTTT.